These T cell receptor beta chains were read from a single sample in a study of OX40 agonist ivuxolimab in advanced cancers. Only in-frame clones appear in the TCRdb table, and some are missing; sequencing was by immunoSEQ multiplex PCR. The sample lists 30,000 to 45,000 clones; around 77% were seen once. The sample was CD4+ or CD8+ T cells sorted from blood, taken in a trial of the OX40 agonist ivuxolimab. The source is an adult with an advanced solid tumor such as melanoma, head and neck, liver or kidney cancer. Both conserved end residues are part of each CDR3. The D gene is left open where the match is weak. A clone size is listed for some rows: how often the clone was seen (once, few, many), or a class if it is expanded.

d_call | cdr3_length | j_call | clone_size | v_call | cdr3_nt | cdr3_aa
NA | 15 | TRBJ2-2 | NA | TRBV7-9 | TGTGCCAGCAGCTTAGTGGCAGGGAACACCGGGGAGCTGTTTTTT | CASSLVAGNTGELFF
NA | 13 | TRBJ2-7 | NA | TRBV4-3 | TGCGCCAGCAGCCAAGATTTAGGGCTAGAGCAGTACTTC | CASSQDLGLEQYF
NA | 15 | TRBJ1-1 | medium-sized | TRBV28 | TGTGCCAGCAGTTTTTGGCAGGGCCTGAACACTGAAGCTTTCTTT | CASSFWQGLNTEAFF
NA | 14 | TRBJ2-7 | NA | TRBV2 | TGTGCCAGCAGTGAGGACAGTCCCGAGGACGAGCAGTACTTC | CASSEDSPEDEQYF
NA | 17 | TRBJ2-1 | NA | TRBV21-1 | TGTGCCAGCAGCAAAGCCCTGGGCAGGGGGCAAAGAAATGAGCAGTTCTTC | CASSKALGRGQRNEQFF
TRBD2 | 16 | TRBJ2-1 | NA | TRBV27 | TGTGCCAGCAGTTTATCAACTAGCGGGAGGGCCCATGAGCAGTTCTTC | CASSLSTSGRAHEQFF
NA | 14 | TRBJ2-7 | NA | TRBV13 | TGTGCCAGCAGCTTAGGACCGGGCTCCTACGAGCAGTACTTC | CASSLGPGSYEQYF
NA | 15 | TRBJ2-2 | NA | TRBV27 | TGTGCCAGCAGTTTATATCAGGGGACCACCGGGGAGCTGTTTTTT | CASSLYQGTTGELFF
TRBD2 | 14 | TRBJ2-1 | NA | TRBV9 | TGTGCCAGCAGCGTAGCTGGACTAGTTGATGAGCAGTTCTTC | CASSVAGLVDEQFF
NA | 13 | TRBJ1-1 | once | TRBV28 | TGTGCCAGCAGTTTTATAGCGAACACTGAAGCTTTCTTT | CASSFIANTEAFF
TRBD1 | 14 | TRBJ2-1 | NA | TRBV19 | TGTGCCAGTAGTATCCCCGGGACAGGGTATGAGCAGTTCTTC | CASSIPGTGYEQFF
NA | 14 | TRBJ2-1 | NA | TRBV7-9 | TGTGCCAGCAGCTTAGAGGCTAGCGTCTATGAGCAGTTCTTC | CASSLEASVYEQFF
TRBD1 | 14 | TRBJ2-5 | NA | TRBV7-9 | TGTGCCAGCAGCCCTTGGGACAGCCAAGAGACCCAGTACTTC | CASSPWDSQETQYF
NA | 14 | TRBJ2-1 | NA | TRBV7-9 | TGTGCCAGCAGCTTAGCGCAAGATACAATTGAGCAGTTCTTC | CASSLAQDTIEQFF
NA | 11 | TRBJ2-7 | NA | TRBV27 | TGTGCCAGCAGTTGGCAGGGCGAGCAGTACTTC | CASSWQGEQYF
NA | 13 | TRBJ1-1 | NA | TRBV28 | TGTGCCAGCAGTTTTGAGGGGAGGACTGAAGCTTTCTTT | CASSFEGRTEAFF
NA | 15 | TRBJ1-5 | NA | TRBV27 | TGTGCCAGCAGTGAAGCGCAAGGGTCGAATCAGCCCCAGCATTTT | CASSEAQGSNQPQHF
TRBD1 | 13 | TRBJ2-3 | NA | TRBV27 | TGTGCCAGCAGTTTCCAGACAGGGGGCCGAGGGTATTTT | CASSFQTGGRGYF
NA | 14 | TRBJ2-1 | NA | TRBV4-2 | TGTGCCAGCAGCCAAGACACAGGGTTGAATGAGCAGTTCTTC | CASSQDTGLNEQFF
NA | 15 | TRBJ1-6 | NA | TRBV27 | TGTGCCAGCAGTTTATCGCCCAGGCCCTATTCACCCCTCCACTTT | CASSLSPRPYSPLHF
TRBD1 | 15 | TRBJ1-5 | NA | TRBV7-2 | TGTGCCAGCAGCTTAGCGACAGGGGTTGTTCAGCCCCAGCATTTT | CASSLATGVVQPQHF
NA | 17 | TRBJ2-2 | NA | TRBV9 | TGTGCCAGCAGCGTACGTAGGTTGGAATGGAACACCGGGGAGCTGTTTTTT | CASSVRRLEWNTGELFF
NA | 11 | TRBJ1-2 | NA | TRBV6-1 | TGTGCCAGCACTGACACATATGGCTACACCTTC | CASTDTYGYTF
NA | 13 | TRBJ2-7 | NA | TRBV7-8 | TGTGCCAGCAGCTACGGTAGCCATTACGAGCAGTACTTC | CASSYGSHYEQYF
NA | 16 | TRBJ2-2 | NA | TRBV7-2 | TGTGCCAGCAGCTCCTCAGGAGCAACGAACACCGGGGAGCTGTTTTTT | CASSSSGATNTGELFF
TRBD1 | 16 | TRBJ2-2 | NA | TRBV9 | TGTGCCAGCAGCGAGAACCGGGACAGCGACACCGGGGAGCTGTTTTTT | CASSENRDSDTGELFF
NA | 16 | TRBJ1-4 | NA | TRBV4-3 | TGCGCCAGCAGCCGCCCTCTGACAGGCGGGAATGAAAAACTGTTTTTT | CASSRPLTGGNEKLFF
NA | 14 | TRBJ2-7 | NA | TRBV11-2 | TGTGCCAGCAATCCTGGGGGCACTCTCGGCGAGCAGTACTTC | CASNPGGTLGEQYF
TRBD1 | 12 | TRBJ1-2 | few | TRBV6-1 | TGTGCCAGCAGTGAGGGACAGGGGGCGGAGACCTTC | CASSEGQGAETF
NA | 11 | TRBJ2-1 | NA | TRBV7-9 | TGTGCCAGCAGCCCCAACGATGAGCAGTTCTTC | CASSPNDEQFF
TRBD1 | 15 | TRBJ1-1 | few | TRBV9 | TGTGCCAGCAGCCTAGGACAGGGGGCGAGCGCTGAAGCTTTCTTT | CASSLGQGASAEAFF
TRBD2 | 13 | TRBJ2-7 | NA | TRBV28 | TGTGCCAGCAGTGCCGGACTAGTTTACGTGCAGTACTTC | CASSAGLVYVQYF
NA | 15 | TRBJ1-6 | once | TRBV6-1 | TGTGCCAGCAGTGAGGAGGACAGCTATAATTCACCCCTCCACTTT | CASSEEDSYNSPLHF
NA | 15 | TRBJ1-2 | NA | TRBV9 | TGTGCCAGCAGCGTAGCTGGCAGGGTGGAGGATGGCTACACCTTC | CASSVAGRVEDGYTF
NA | 17 | TRBJ2-3 | NA | TRBV9 | TGTGCCAGCAGCGTAAACCCTCGACAGGTTTTCACAGATACGCAGTATTTT | CASSVNPRQVFTDTQYF
NA | 13 | TRBJ2-1 | NA | TRBV7-7 | TGTGCTAGCAGCTTAATGGAGGGCAATGAGCAGTTCTTC | CASSLMEGNEQFF
NA | 18 | TRBJ2-6 | NA | TRBV27 | TGTGCCAGCAGTTTATCCCAGACAGGTTTAGTTGGGGCCAACGTCCTGACTTTC | CASSLSQTGLVGANVLTF
NA | 13 | TRBJ2-7 | NA | TRBV10-3 | TGTGCCACTGCCCCCGCGGACCGATACGAGCAGTACTTC | CATAPADRYEQYF
NA | 13 | TRBJ2-1 | NA | TRBV4-1 | TGCGCCAGCAGCCAGGGAGGACTCCCCCGAGAGTTCTTC | CASSQGGLPREFF
NA | 15 | TRBJ1-1 | NA | TRBV15 | TGTGCCACCAGCAGAGACTCAGGACTGAACACTGAAGCTTTCTTT | CATSRDSGLNTEAFF
TRBD1 | 15 | TRBJ2-3 | NA | TRBV30 | TGTGCCTGGAGTGACAGGGGATTCGTATCAGATACGCAGTATTTT | CAWSDRGFVSDTQYF
TRBD2 | 15 | TRBJ2-1 | once | TRBV10-3 | TGTGCCATCAATGGGGGACTAGCGGGAGTGGGAGAGCAGTTCTTC | CAINGGLAGVGEQFF
NA | 13 | TRBJ1-1 | NA | TRBV30 | TGTGCCTGGAGTGTAGGAGGGAACACTGAAGCTTTCTTT | CAWSVGGNTEAFF
TRBD1 | 15 | TRBJ1-2 | NA | TRBV7-9 | TGTGCCAGCAGCACAGGACAGGGGGCTACCTATGGCTACACCTTC | CASSTGQGATYGYTF
TRBD1 | 15 | TRBJ1-4 | NA | TRBV19 | TGTGCCAGTAGTAACTTGGGACAGACTAATGAAAAACTGTTTTTT | CASSNLGQTNEKLFF
NA | 15 | TRBJ1-6 | NA | TRBV28 | TGTGCCAGCACCCTGGGGTCAGGATATAATTCACCCCTCCACTTT | CASTLGSGYNSPLHF
TRBD2 | 15 | TRBJ2-5 | NA | TRBV6-5 | TGTGCCAGCAGCCCGGGACTAGCAGTGGTAGAGACCCAGTACTTC | CASSPGLAVVETQYF
NA | 16 | TRBJ2-5 | NA | TRBV28 | TGTGCCAGCAGTGATTACGCGGGATCCCTCCAGGAGACCCAGTACTTC | CASSDYAGSLQETQYF
NA | 13 | TRBJ2-5 | few | TRBV5-1 | TGCGCCAGCAGCTTGGGGAGGGAAGAGACCCAGTACTTC | CASSLGREETQYF
NA | 16 | TRBJ2-3 | NA | TRBV28 | TGTGCCAGCAGCCCTGAGACAGGGAGGTTTCAAGATACGCAGTATTTT | CASSPETGRFQDTQYF
NA | 12 | TRBJ1-2 | medium-sized | TRBV10-3 | TGTGCCATCAGTGAGTCAAATGCCGGCTACACCTTC | CAISESNAGYTF
NA | 14 | TRBJ2-5 | NA | TRBV2 | TGTGCCAGCAGCACCGACGGACCCCGGGAGACCCAGTACTTC | CASSTDGPRETQYF
NA | 14 | TRBJ1-6 | NA | TRBV5-1 | TGCGCCAGCAGCTTGTATAACGCCGATTCACCCCTCCACTTT | CASSLYNADSPLHF